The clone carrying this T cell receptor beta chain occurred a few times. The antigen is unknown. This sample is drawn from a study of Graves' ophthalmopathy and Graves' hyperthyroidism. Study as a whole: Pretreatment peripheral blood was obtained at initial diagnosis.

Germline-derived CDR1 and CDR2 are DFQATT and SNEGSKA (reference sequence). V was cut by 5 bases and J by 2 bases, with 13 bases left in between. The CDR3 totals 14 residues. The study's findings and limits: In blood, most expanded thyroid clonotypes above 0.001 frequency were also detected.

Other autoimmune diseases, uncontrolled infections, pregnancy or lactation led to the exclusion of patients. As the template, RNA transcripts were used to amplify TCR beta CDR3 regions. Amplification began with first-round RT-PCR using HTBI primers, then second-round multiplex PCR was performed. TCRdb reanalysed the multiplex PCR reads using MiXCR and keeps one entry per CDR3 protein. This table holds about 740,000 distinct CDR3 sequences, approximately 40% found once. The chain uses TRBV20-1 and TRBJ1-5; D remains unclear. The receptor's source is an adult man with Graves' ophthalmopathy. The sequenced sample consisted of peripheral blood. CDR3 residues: CSAEDPSGNQPQHF. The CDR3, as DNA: TGCAGTGCTGAGGACCCTTCGGGCAATCAGCCCCAGCATTTT.